The 24 T cell receptor beta chains listed next were all sequenced from one sample in a study of neurological immune-mediated disorders. Each CDR3 protein is one row after TCRdb ran MiXCR on the 5' RACE reads. The data hold about 28,000 distinct CDR3 sequences, with about 12% observed a single time. The sequenced material came from PBMCs. Source of these receptors: a woman aged 55 to 70 in good health.

The table lists this clonotype with many counts. CDR3 protein: CSVNRDGGGYTF. The CDR3 coding sequence is TGCAGCGTTAACAGGGATGGAGGTGGCTACACCTTC. The chain has TRBV29-1 and TRBJ1-2; tentatively, D is TRBD1 (6 bases). Germline CDR1 is SQVTM and CDR2 is ANQGSEA. There are 12 residues in the CDR3. Trimming pared 5 bases from V and 7 bases from J, leaving 14 bases between.

This clonotype was detected many times. The chain links TRBV5-1 to TRBJ2-2; 7 positions agree with TRBD2. CDR1 is SGHRS, CDR2 YFSETQ, per germline. CDR3 size: 17 residues. J was trimmed by 2 bases and V by 0 bases; bases with no gene match: 7. The CDR3 DNA is TGCGCCAGCAGCTTGGAGTGGCTAGCGGTTAACACCGGGGAGCTGTTTTTT. This encodes CASSLEWLAVNTGELFF.

This clonotype was observed at least ten times. This chain joins TRBV4-3 and TRBJ2-3; tentative D call: TRBD2 (5 bases). Trimming cost V 4 bases and J 5 bases, with 16 bases left between them. The CDR3 length is 15 residues. CDR1 and CDR2 (germline): LGHNA, YSLEER. CDR3 nucleotides: TGCGCCAGCAGCCCCGGACTTACGTGGAGAGATACGCAGTATTTT. This translates into CASSPGLTWRDTQYF.

This clonotype was recorded many times. J is TRBJ2-7 and V is TRBV20-1; D is possibly TRBD2 (7 bases). The CDR3 is 17 amino acids. The germline gives CDR1 DFQATT, CDR2 SNEGSKA (reference sequence). Trimming took 0 bases from V and 2 from J, leaving 20 bases between them. The CDR3, as DNA: TGCAGTGCTAGAGATTTTGGCGGGGGCGGAGGGCCCTACGAGCAGTACTTC. Its protein is CSARDFGGGGGPYEQYF.

Many counts were recorded for this clonotype. The rearrangement links TRBV10-3 to TRBJ1-5, with 9 bases identical to TRBD1. V shed 7 bases, J shed 0 bases, and the junction held 13 bases outside the gene matches. CDR1 is ENHRY, CDR2 SYGVKD, per germline. CDR3 length: 18 amino acids. In nucleotides, the CDR3 is TGTGCCATCATATCATGTGGGACAGGGCCGTATAGCAATCAGCCCCAGCATTTT. This codes for CAIISCGTGPYSNQPQHF.

The chain carries TRBV18 and TRBJ2-2, with D perhaps given as TRBD1 or TRBD2 (5 bases each). The CDR3 runs 16 residues. Germline V gives CDR1 KGHSH, CDR2 LQKENI. V gave up 8 bases and J gave up 5 bases, with 21 bases separating them. The CDR3 DNA is TGTGCCAGCCCACGTCCGGGGCCGCAGCCTACCGGGGAGCTGTTTTTT. Its protein is CASPRPGPQPTGELFF.

This clonotype came up many times. The chain combines TRBV6-2 or TRBV6-3 with TRBJ2-5, with TRBD2 identical over 7 bases. Germline CDR1 and CDR2: MNHEY and SVGEGT. V was pared by 1 base and J by 1 base, with 6 bases of the junction left unmatched. This CDR3 is built from 16 residues. The CDR3: CASSYWALAAQETQYF. For the CDR3, the DNA is TGTGCCAGCAGTTACTGGGCCCTAGCGGCCCAAGAGACCCAGTACTTC.

This clonotype was detected ten times or more. V usage is TRBV20-1 and J usage is TRBJ2-3; 11 bases align to TRBD1. V trimming: 1 base; J trimming: 4 bases; junction bases outside the gene matches: 4. This CDR3 region has 15 residues. Germline V gene lookup returns CDR1 DFQATT and CDR2 SNEGSKA (reference sequence). CDR3 DNA: TGCAGTGCTAGAGGAGGACAGGGGGCATCAGATACGCAGTATTTT. Translated: CSARGGQGASDTQYF.

This clonotype occurred many times. CDR3 sequence (DNA): TGTGCCAGCAGCCTTACAGGATCTGGCTACACCTTC. It yields the protein CASSLTGSGYTF. The chain couples TRBV3-1 to TRBJ1-2, with TRBD1 as a possible D gene (5 bases). This CDR3 contains 12 residues. The V and J ends lost 4 bases and 7 bases respectively, with 10 bases between them. Germline V CDR1 and CDR2: LGHDT, YNNKEL (reference sequence).

Many counts were recorded for this clonotype. V usage is TRBV7-2 and J usage is TRBJ2-3, with TRBD1 identical over 7 bases. There are 17 residues in the CDR3. V lost 2 bases to trimming and J lost 5 bases; unmatched junction nucleotides: 13. The germline gives CDR1 SGHTA, CDR2 FQGNSA. CDR3 in amino acids: CASSLFAYRGEGDTQYF. CDR3 DNA sequence: TGTGCCAGCAGCTTATTTGCCTACAGGGGAGAGGGAGATACGCAGTATTTT. Together with reference TRBV7-2 and TRBJ2-3, the CDR3 gives the full variable domain: GAGVSQSPSNKVTEKGKDVELRCDPISGHTALYWYRQSLGQGLEFLIYFQGNSAPDKSGLPSDRFSAERTGGSVSTLTIQRTQQEDSAVYLCASSLFAYRGEGDTQYFGPGTRLTVL.

The genes are TRBV4-2 and TRBJ2-2, with 10 bases identical to TRBD2. Germline lookup yields CDR1 LGHNA and CDR2 YNFKEQ. CDR3 length: 15 amino acids. J was trimmed by 7 bases and V by 0 bases; bases with no gene match: 2. Written as DNA, the CDR3 is TGTGCCAGCAGCCAAGACCCTAGCGGGGGCGGGGAGCTGTTTTTT. Amino acid sequence: CASSQDPSGGGELFF.

This clonotype was detected many times. J is TRBJ2-1 and V is TRBV7-2; 14 bases align to TRBD2. The CDR3 is 16 amino acids. Looked up from germline, CDR1 is SGHTA and CDR2 is FQGNSA. V was clipped by 3 bases and J by 4 bases; unmatched bases: 2. The CDR3 is CASSLTSGGGYNEQFF. CDR3 in DNA: TGTGCCAGCAGCTTGACTAGCGGGGGGGGGTACAATGAGCAGTTCTTC.

This clonotype showed up many times. V gene TRBV6-5 combines with J gene TRBJ2-2; D tentatively fits TRBD1 or TRBD2 (5 bases each). The CDR3 contains 14 residues. Germline CDR1 is MNHEY and CDR2 is SVGAGI. Trimming cost V 4 bases and J 7 bases, with 13 bases left between them. This CDR3 reads CASSWAGSSGELFF. The CDR3 DNA reads TGTGCCAGCAGTTGGGCAGGGAGCAGCGGGGAGCTGTTTTTT.

Concerning this clonotype itself: A read error may be the cause here, since a much bigger clone is one base away. The CDR3 protein is CASSPTGGQETQYF. CDR3 coding DNA: TGTGCCAGCAGCCCCACGGGGGGTCAAGAGACCCAGTACTTC. The J gene is TRBJ2-5, the V gene TRBV9; 7 bases align to TRBD2. CDR3 size: 14 residues. Germline V CDR1 and CDR2: SGDLS, YYNGEE. The V and J ends lost 4 bases and 2 bases, in that order; junction bases with no gene match: 5.

Many counts were recorded for this clonotype. The V and J genes are TRBV6-6 and TRBJ2-1; D remains ambiguous. Between the trimmed V and J ends, which lost 6 bases and 0 bases, there was a span of 3 bases. Germline lookup yields CDR1 MNHNY and CDR2 SVGAGI (reference sequence). The CDR3 sequence is 12 residues long. The CDR3 nucleotides are TGTGCCAGCAGCCTCTCCTACAATGAGCAGTTCTTC. This encodes CASSLSYNEQFF.

This clonotype was found many times. The chain uses TRBV7-2 and TRBJ2-5; no clear D. Germline V gene lookup returns CDR1 SGHTA and CDR2 FQGNSA. CDR3 length equals 16 residues. V was trimmed by 1 base and J by 5 bases, leaving 17 bases between them. This CDR3 reads CASSLVGPLGGETQYF. The CDR3 bases are TGTGCCAGCAGCTTAGTCGGCCCCCTGGGTGGGGAGACCCAGTACTTC.

This clonotype was seen many times. The rearrangement uses TRBV7-2 and TRBJ2-5; 11 bases agree with TRBD1. The length of the CDR3 is 14 residues. The V gene's germline CDR1 is SGHTA and CDR2 FQGNSA. The V and J ends lost 3 bases and 7 bases, in that order; junction bases with no gene match: 4. CDR3 amino acids: CASSFGQGAWTQYF. The DNA of the CDR3 is TGTGCCAGCAGCTTTGGACAGGGGGCGTGGACCCAGTACTTC.

This clonotype showed up many times. The chain recombines TRBV5-1 with TRBJ2-3; TRBD2 agrees at 8 bases. The V gene's germline CDR1 is SGHRS and CDR2 YFSETQ. The V segment lost 0 bases and the J segment 7 bases; nucleotides outside the gene matches: 7. The CDR3 runs to 15 residues. The CDR3 DNA is TGCGCCAGCAGCTTGGCCAGCGGGGGACGAAATACGCAGTATTTT. This codes for CASSLASGGRNTQYF.

In this sample, this clonotype turned up once. The V and J genes are TRBV7-2 and TRBJ1-1; D call uncertain. Trimming removed 5 bases from V and 1 base from J, with 14 bases in between. Germline V gene data show CDR1 as SGHTA and CDR2 as FQGNSA. This CDR3 is 15 amino acids long. As DNA, the CDR3 is TGTGCCAGCAGCACTAGACATGGCTGGAACACTGAAGCTTTCTTT. Translated: CASSTRHGWNTEAFF. Full variable domain (rest looked up from reference TRBV7-2 and TRBJ1-1): GAGVSQSPSNKVTEKGKDVELRCDPISGHTALYWYRQSLGQGLEFLIYFQGNSAPDKSGLPSDRFSAERTGGSVSTLTIQRTQQEDSAVYLCASSTRHGWNTEAFFGQGTRLTVV.

The table lists this clonotype with many counts. V and J are TRBV5-6 and TRBJ1-1; D not certain. The V end lost 2 bases, the J end lost 4 bases, and 12 bases lay between the germline ends. From germline, CDR1 is SGHDT and CDR2 YYEEEE. The CDR3 loop spans 14 amino acids. The chain's CDR3 is CASSFRRAPTEAFF. CDR3 sequence (DNA): TGTGCCAGCAGCTTCCGGAGGGCGCCCACTGAAGCTTTCTTT.

This chain connects TRBV2 to TRBJ1-5; 9 nucleotides align to TRBD1. The V segment lost 8 bases and the J segment 7 bases; nucleotides outside the gene matches: 6. The CDR3 is made up of 13 amino acids. Looked up from germline, CDR1 is SNHLY and CDR2 is FYNNEI. This chain's CDR3 is CASEGTGRQPQHF. The DNA of the CDR3 is TGTGCCAGCGAGGGGACAGGGAGACAGCCCCAGCATTTT.

This clonotype was recorded many times. The rearrangement links TRBV5-1 to TRBJ2-3, with 7 bases lining up with TRBD1. This CDR3 is built from 16 residues. V lost 4 bases and J lost 2; bases outside the gene matches: 10. Per the germline V gene, CDR1 is SGHRS and CDR2 is YFSETQ. This CDR3 reads CASSRTRDSPTDTQYF. The CDR3 DNA is TGCGCCAGCAGCAGAACCCGGGACAGCCCCACAGATACGCAGTATTTT.

This clonotype was seen at least ten times. The genes are TRBV5-5 and TRBJ1-1; TRBD1 matches 9 bases. J was trimmed by 3 bases and V by 0 bases; bases with no gene match: 9. Germline V gene sequence: CDR1 SGHKS, CDR2 YYEKEE (reference sequence). The CDR3 runs 17 residues. The CDR3 DNA reads TGTGCCAGCAGCTTGGCCGGGACAGGGCTTTGGGACACTGAAGCTTTCTTT. The encoded protein is CASSLAGTGLWDTEAFF.

This clonotype came up many times. This chain uses TRBV5-1 with TRBJ1-2, with 8 bases identical to TRBD1. Germline V gene lookup returns CDR1 SGHRS and CDR2 YFSETQ. J was trimmed by 3 bases and V by 0 bases; bases with no gene match: 1. This CDR3 region has 14 residues. The CDR3 region is CASSLVQGDYGYTF. CDR3 nucleotides: TGCGCCAGCAGCTTGGTACAGGGGGACTATGGCTACACCTTC.